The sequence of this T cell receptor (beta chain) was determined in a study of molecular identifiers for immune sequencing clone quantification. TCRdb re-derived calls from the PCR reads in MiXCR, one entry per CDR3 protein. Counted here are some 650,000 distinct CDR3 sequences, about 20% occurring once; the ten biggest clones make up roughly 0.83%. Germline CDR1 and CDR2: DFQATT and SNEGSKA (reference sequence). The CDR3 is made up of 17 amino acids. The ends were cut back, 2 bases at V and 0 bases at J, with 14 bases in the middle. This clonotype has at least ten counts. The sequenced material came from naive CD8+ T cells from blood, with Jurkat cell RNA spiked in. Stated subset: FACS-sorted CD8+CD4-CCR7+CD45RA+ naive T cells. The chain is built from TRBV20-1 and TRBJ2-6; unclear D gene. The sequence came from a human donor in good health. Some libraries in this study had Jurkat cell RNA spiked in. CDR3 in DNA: TGCAGTGCTAGACAATCCAACTTTTCCTCTGGGGCCAACGTCCTGACTTTC. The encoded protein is CSARQSNFSSGANVLTF.